The T cell receptor beta chain under discussion was sequenced for a study of blood T cell repertoires in COVID-19. Overall study: PBMCs, B-cell-depleted T cells, or T cells were the source of the cDNA or gDNA that made up the material.

Germline V lookup: CDR1 MNHEY, CDR2 SVGAGI. The V end was cut by 4 bases, the J end by 1 base, with 11 bases between. The CDR3 loop spans 15 amino acids. Clinical history as reported by participants underpinned cohort assignment. Authors' data handling: For nucleated cells, counts were estimated from reference gene primer amplification. Profiling relied on immunoSEQ multiplex PCR, and the TCRdb table lists in-frame clones only, not all of them. V, J and clone size reflect that table, while D and trimming were determined from the DNA. The sample yields roughly 400,000 clones, around nine tenths seen once.

The specimen sequenced was PBMCs or T cells enriched from blood (not recorded which). This clonotype was sampled from a woman aged 18-29 years who had been exposed to COVID-19. The chain recombines TRBV6-5 with TRBJ1-3, with D unresolved. This chain's CDR3 is CASSSGLRSGNTIYF. The CDR3 DNA reads as TGTGCCAGCAGTTCCGGACTAAGATCTGGAAACACCATATATTTT.